This record concerns one T cell receptor beta chain sequence. Its antigen is not identified. Mouse names are used for the genes. The CDR3 goes on 1 residue after the read ends, and that part is filled in from the germline J gene. Unmatched junction bases numbered 1, after V lost 5 bases and J lost 3 bases. There are 14 residues in the CDR3. In germline, CDR1 is KGHPV, CDR2 FQNQEV (reference sequence). This entry comes from a study of tissue T cells after allogeneic stem cell transplantation. General study findings and limits: Which tissue TCRs were alloreactive or antigen-specific was not determined. Some clones might be persisting host cells. Motif-based clustering found tissue-specific repertoire signatures shared across patients, though few clones were shared.

Only in-frame clones appear in the TCRdb table, and some are missing; sequencing was by immunoSEQ multiplex PCR. The profile shows roughly 6,000 clones, roughly 47% of them singletons. Time point in this sample: mouse harvest day 7 after allogeneic transplant. The graft held 10^6 splenic CD5+ T cells and 10^7 T-cell-depleted bone marrow cells. This mouse GVHD model was MHC-mismatched B6 to BALB/c, profiled day 7 or 14. The specimen sequenced was gut tissue. This sequence originates from a female BALB/c mouse given C57BL/6 T cells with graft-versus-host disease after an allogeneic hematopoietic cell transplant. The chain recombines TRBV26 with TRBJ1-5, with 10 bases that match TRBD1. This CDR3 reads CASSWDRGNQAPLF. The CDR3 bases that were read are TGTGCCAGCAGTTGGGACAGGGGCAACCAGGCTCCGCTT.